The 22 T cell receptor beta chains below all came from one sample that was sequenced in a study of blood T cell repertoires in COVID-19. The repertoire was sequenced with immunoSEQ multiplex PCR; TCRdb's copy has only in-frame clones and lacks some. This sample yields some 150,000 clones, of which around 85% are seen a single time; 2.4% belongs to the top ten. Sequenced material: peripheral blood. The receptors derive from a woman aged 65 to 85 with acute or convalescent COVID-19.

The CDR3 DNA reads TGTGCCAGTAGGCCTTTGTGGGGCGGCAATCAGCCCCAGCATTTT. Translated: CASRPLWGGNQPQHF. This chain links TRBV19 with TRBJ1-5; TRBD1 might be the D (5 bases). Deletions cut 6 bases from V and 2 bases from J, with 14 bases between. The CDR3 covers 15 residues. The V gene's germline CDR1 is LNHDA and CDR2 SQIVND (reference sequence).

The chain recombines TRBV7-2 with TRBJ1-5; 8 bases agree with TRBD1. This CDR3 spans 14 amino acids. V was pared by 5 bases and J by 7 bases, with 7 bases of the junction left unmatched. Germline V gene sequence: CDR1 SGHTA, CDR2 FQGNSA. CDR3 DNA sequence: TGTGCCAGCAGCCCAGGGGGCGCGGGGCAGCCCCAGCATTTT. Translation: CASSPGGAGQPQHF.

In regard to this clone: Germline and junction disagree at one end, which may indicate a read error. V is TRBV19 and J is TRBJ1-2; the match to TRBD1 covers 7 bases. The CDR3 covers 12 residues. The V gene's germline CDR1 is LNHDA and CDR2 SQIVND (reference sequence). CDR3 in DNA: TGTGCCAGTAGTATATTGAGGGGGCAGTTGGCCTTC. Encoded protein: CASSILRGQLAF.

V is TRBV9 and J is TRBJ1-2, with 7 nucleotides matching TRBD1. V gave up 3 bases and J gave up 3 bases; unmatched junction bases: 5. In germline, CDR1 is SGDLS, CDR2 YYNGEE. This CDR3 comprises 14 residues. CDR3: CASSALQGYYGYTF. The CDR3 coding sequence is TGTGCCAGCAGCGCCCTACAGGGGTACTATGGCTACACCTTC. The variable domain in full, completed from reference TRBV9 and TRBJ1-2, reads DSGVTQTPKHLITATGQRVTLRCSPRSGDLSVYWYQQSLDQGLQFLIQYYNGEERAKGNILERFSAQQFPDLHSELNLSSLELGDSALYFCASSALQGYYGYTFGSGTRLTVV.

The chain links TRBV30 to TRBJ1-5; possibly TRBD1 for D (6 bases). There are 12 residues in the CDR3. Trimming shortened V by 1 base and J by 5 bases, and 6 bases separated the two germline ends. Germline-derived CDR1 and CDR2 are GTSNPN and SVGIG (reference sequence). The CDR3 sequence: CAWSGTDQPQHF. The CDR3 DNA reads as TGTGCCTGGAGTGGGACAGATCAGCCCCAGCATTTT. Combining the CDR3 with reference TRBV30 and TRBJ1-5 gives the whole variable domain SQTIHQWPATLVQPVGSPLSLECTVEGTSNPNLYWYRQAAGRGLQLLFYSVGIGQISSEVPQNLSASRPQDRQFILSSKKLLLSDSGFYLCAWSGTDQPQHFGDGTRLSIL.

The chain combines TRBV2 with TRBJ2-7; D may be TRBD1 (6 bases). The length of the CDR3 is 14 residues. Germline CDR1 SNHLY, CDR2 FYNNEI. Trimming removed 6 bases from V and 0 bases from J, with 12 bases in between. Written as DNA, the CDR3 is TGTGCCAGCAGGATTACAGGGAGCTCCTACGAGCAGTACTTC. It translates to CASRITGSSYEQYF.

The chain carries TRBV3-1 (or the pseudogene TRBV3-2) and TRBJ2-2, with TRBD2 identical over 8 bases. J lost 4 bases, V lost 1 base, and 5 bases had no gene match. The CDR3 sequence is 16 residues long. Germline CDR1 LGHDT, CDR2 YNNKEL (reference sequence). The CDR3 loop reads CASSQVNGGGTGELFF. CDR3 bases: TGTGCCAGCAGCCAAGTGAACGGGGGGGGCACCGGGGAGCTGTTTTTT.

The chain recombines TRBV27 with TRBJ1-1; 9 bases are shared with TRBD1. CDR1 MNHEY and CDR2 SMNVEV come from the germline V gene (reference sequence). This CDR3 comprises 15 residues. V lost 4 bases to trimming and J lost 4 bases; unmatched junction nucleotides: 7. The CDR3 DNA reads TGTGCCAGCAGTTCACAGGGGGCAGGAGGCACTGAAGCTTTCTTT. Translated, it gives CASSSQGAGGTEAFF.

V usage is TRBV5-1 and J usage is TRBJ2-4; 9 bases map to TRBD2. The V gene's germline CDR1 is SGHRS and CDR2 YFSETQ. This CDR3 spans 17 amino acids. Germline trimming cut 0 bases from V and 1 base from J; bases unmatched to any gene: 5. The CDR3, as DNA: TGCGCCAGCAGCTTGGAGAGTAGCGGGGGTGCCAAAAACATTCAGTACTTC. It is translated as CASSLESSGGAKNIQYF.

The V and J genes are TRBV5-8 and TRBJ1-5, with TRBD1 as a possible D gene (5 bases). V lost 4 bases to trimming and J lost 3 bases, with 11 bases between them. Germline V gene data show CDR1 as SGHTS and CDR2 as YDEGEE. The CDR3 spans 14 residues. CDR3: CASSHRQINQPQHF. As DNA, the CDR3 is TGTGCCAGCAGCCACCGACAGATCAATCAGCCCCAGCATTTT. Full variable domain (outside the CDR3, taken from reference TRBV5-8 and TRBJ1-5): EAGVTQSPTHLIKTRGQQATLRCSPISGHTSVYWYQQALGLGLQFLLWYDEGEERNRGNFPPRFSGRQFPNYSSELNVNALELEDSALYLCASSHRQINQPQHFGDGTRLSIL.

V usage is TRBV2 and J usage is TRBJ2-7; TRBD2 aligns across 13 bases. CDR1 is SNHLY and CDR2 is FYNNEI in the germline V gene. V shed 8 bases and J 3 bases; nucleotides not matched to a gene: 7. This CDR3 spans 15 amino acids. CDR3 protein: CASARLAGGNYEQYF. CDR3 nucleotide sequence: TGTGCCAGCGCGAGACTAGCGGGGGGAAACTACGAGCAGTACTTC.

The CDR3 DNA reads as TGTGCCAGCAGTTACTCTGGGGCTCGCGGGGAGCTGTTTTTT. Encoded protein: CASSYSGARGELFF. The J gene is TRBJ2-2, the V gene TRBV6-5; TRBD1 might be the D (5 bases). Germline CDR1 MNHEY, CDR2 SVGAGI. CDR3 size: 14 residues. The germline V and J ends were trimmed by 0 bases and 7 bases, with 9 bases remaining between them.

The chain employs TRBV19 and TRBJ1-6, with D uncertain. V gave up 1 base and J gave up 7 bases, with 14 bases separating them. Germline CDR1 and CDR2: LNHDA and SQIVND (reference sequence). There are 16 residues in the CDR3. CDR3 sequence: CASSIGGVVRNSPLHF. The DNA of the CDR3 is TGTGCCAGTAGTATAGGCGGGGTAGTCCGGAATTCACCCCTCCACTTT.

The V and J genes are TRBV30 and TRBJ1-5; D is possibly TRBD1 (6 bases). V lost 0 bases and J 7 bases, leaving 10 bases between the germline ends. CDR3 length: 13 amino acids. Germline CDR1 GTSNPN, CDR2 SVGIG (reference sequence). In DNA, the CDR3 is TGTGCCTGGAGTGTACAGGGCGGCCAGCCCCAGCATTTT. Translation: CAWSVQGGQPQHF.

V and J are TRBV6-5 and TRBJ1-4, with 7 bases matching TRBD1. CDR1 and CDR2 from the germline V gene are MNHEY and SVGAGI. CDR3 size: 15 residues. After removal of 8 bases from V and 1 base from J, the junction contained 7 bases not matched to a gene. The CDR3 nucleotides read TGTGCCAGCGGACAGGAATCCGGAACTAATGAAAAACTGTTTTTT. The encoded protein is CASGQESGTNEKLFF.

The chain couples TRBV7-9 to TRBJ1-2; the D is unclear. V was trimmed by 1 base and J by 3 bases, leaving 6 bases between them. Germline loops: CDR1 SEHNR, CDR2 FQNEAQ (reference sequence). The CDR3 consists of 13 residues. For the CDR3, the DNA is TGTGCCAGCAGCTTAGGACAAGACTATGGCTACACCTTC. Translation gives CASSLGQDYGYTF.

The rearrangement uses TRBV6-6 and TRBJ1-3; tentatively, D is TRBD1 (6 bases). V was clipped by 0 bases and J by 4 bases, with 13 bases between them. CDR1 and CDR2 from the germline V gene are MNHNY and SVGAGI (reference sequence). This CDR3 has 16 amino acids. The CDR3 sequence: CASSYSSGGAGNTIYF. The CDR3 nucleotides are TGTGCCAGCAGTTACTCGTCTGGGGGCGCGGGAAACACCATATATTTT.

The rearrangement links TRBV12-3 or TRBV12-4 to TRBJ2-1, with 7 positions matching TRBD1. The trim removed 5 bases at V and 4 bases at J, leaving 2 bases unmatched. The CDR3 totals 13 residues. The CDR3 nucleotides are TGTGCCAGCAGTAGGACAGGTTACAATGAGCAGTTCTTC. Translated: CASSRTGYNEQFF.

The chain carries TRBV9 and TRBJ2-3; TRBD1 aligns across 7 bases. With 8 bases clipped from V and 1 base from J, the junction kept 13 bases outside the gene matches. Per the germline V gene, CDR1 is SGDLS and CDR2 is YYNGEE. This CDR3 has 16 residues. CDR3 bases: TGTGCCAGTAGTCTTCTGCCAGGGGGAGGCACAGATACGCAGTATTTT. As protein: CASSLLPGGGTDTQYF. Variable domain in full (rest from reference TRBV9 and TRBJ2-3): DSGVTQTPKHLITATGQRVTLRCSPRSGDLSVYWYQQSLDQGLQFLIQYYNGEERAKGNILERFSAQQFPDLHSELNLSSLELGDSALYFCASSLLPGGGTDTQYFGPGTRLTVL.

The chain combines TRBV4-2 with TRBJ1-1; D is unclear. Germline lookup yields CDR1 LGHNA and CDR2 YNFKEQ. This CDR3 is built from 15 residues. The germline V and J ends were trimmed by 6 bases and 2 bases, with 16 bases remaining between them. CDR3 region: CASSAPLESNTEAFF. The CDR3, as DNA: TGTGCCAGCAGTGCTCCGTTAGAAAGTAACACTGAAGCTTTCTTT.

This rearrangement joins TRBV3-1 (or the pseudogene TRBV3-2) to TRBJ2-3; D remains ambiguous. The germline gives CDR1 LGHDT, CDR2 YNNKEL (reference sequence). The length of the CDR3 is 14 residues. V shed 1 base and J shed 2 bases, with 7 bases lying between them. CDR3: CASSQGPSTDTQYF. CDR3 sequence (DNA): TGTGCCAGCAGCCAAGGGCCCTCCACAGATACGCAGTATTTT.

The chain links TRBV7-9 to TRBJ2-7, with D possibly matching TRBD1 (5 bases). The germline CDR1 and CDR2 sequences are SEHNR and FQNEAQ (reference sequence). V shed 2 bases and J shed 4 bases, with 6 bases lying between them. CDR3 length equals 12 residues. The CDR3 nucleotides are TGTGCCAGCAGCTTAACAGGTTACGAGCAGTACGTC. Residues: CASSLTGYEQYV.